Presented here are 30 T cell receptor beta chains from one specimen sequenced in a study of regulatory T cells in long-lasting Graves disease. Through Arm-PCR of CDR3 regions and iRepertoire HTBI primers, TCR beta libraries were built. Via MiXCR, TCRdb re-called the multiplex PCR reads, giving one row per CDR3 protein. The sample has around 460,000 distinct CDR3 sequences; about 20% are singletons. The time point was: persistent/refractory GD, antithyroid drugs over 5 years with positive TRAb. Scientists built the TCR library using RNA that was extracted from PBMCs. The sample here was peripheral blood mononuclear cells (PBMCs), taken when the disease was refractory, from a patient treated with antithyroid drugs. Receptors were obtained from a female donor with Graves disease.

This clonotype was seen more than once but under ten times. V gene TRBV20-1 combines with J gene TRBJ2-7; possible D gene TRBD1, 6 bases. Germline V gene sequence: CDR1 DFQATT, CDR2 SNEGSKA (reference sequence). This CDR3 has 15 amino acids. V was shortened by 0 bases and J by 4 bases, with 16 bases between the two germline ends. The DNA of the CDR3 is TGCAGTGCTAGAGATCTGAGGACAGAGCTTTACGAGCAGTACTTC. This translates into CSARDLRTELYEQYF.

In this sample, this clonotype turned up many times. The rearrangement links TRBV24-1 to TRBJ2-7; 10 bases agree with TRBD1. The V and J ends lost 2 bases and 2 bases, in that order; junction bases with no gene match: 5. The V gene's germline CDR1 is KGHDR and CDR2 SFDVKD. The CDR3 consists of 16 residues. DNA for the CDR3: TGTGCCACCAGTGATTCTCGGACAGGGGGAACCTACGAGCAGTACTTC. Its protein is CATSDSRTGGTYEQYF.

This clonotype was counted many times. The rearrangement uses TRBV2 and TRBJ2-2; perhaps D is TRBD1 or TRBD2 (6 bases each). The germline CDR1 and CDR2 sequences are SNHLY and FYNNEI. The length of the CDR3 is 16 residues. V was shortened by 5 bases and J by 0 bases, with 13 bases between the two germline ends. The CDR3 loop is CASSPRRGTNTGELFF. The CDR3 DNA reads as TGTGCCAGCAGTCCACGGAGGGGGACGAACACCGGGGAGCTGTTTTTT.

Many counts were recorded for this clonotype. The V gene is TRBV15, the J gene TRBJ1-6; a possible D gene is TRBD1 (6 bases). The ends were cut back, 3 bases at V and 0 bases at J, with 15 bases in the middle. The length of the CDR3 is 18 residues. Germline V CDR1 and CDR2: LNHNV, YYDKDF (reference sequence). CDR3 region: CATSRATGSNSYNSPLHF. The CDR3 DNA follows: TGTGCCACCAGCAGGGCCACAGGGAGCAACTCCTATAATTCACCCCTCCACTTT.

This clonotype was observed a few times. The V call is TRBV3-1, the J call TRBJ2-7; D might be TRBD1 or TRBD2, each matching 6 bases. V lost 1 base, J lost 5 bases, and 18 bases lay in between. CDR1 and CDR2 (germline): LGHDT, YNNKEL (reference sequence). CDR3 length: 16 amino acids. Here the CDR3 reads CASSQGPTRGLDEQYF. As DNA, the CDR3 is TGTGCCAGCAGCCAAGGACCTACCAGGGGACTCGACGAGCAGTACTTC.

This clonotype was seen ten or more times. The chain couples TRBV27 to TRBJ2-7; no definite D call. Germline values: CDR1 MNHEY, CDR2 SMNVEV (reference sequence). V lost 8 bases and J lost 11, with 22 bases in between. The CDR3 is 13 residues long. This CDR3 reads CASLDRKGPREYF. The CDR3, as DNA: TGTGCCAGCCTTGACCGAAAAGGACCCCGGGAGTACTTC.

Ten or more counts support this clonotype. The V and J genes are TRBV28 and TRBJ2-5; possibly TRBD1 or TRBD2 for D (5 bases each). In germline, CDR1 is MDHEN, CDR2 SYDVKM. V was trimmed by 5 bases and J by 5 bases, leaving 18 bases between them. The CDR3 spans 15 residues. Here the CDR3 reads CASSRRDAVEETQYF. The CDR3 DNA follows: TGTGCCAGCAGTCGACGGGACGCCGTGGAGGAGACCCAGTACTTC.

This clonotype was picked up a small number of times. The V call is TRBV18, the J call TRBJ1-4; 8 bases agree with TRBD1. The V segment lost 3 bases and the J segment 2 bases; nucleotides outside the gene matches: 2. CDR1 is KGHSH, CDR2 LQKENI, per germline. The CDR3 covers 15 residues. The CDR3 here is CASSPNRGTNEKLFF. CDR3 nucleotides: TGTGCCAGCTCACCGAACAGGGGGACTAATGAAAAACTGTTTTTT.

This clonotype was counted only a few times. CDR3 residues: CASSPPESRTDTQYF. The CDR3, as DNA: TGTGCCAGCAGCCCCCCGGAATCACGCACAGATACGCAGTATTTT. The chain has TRBV11-2 and TRBJ2-3; the D is unclear. The CDR3 sequence is 15 residues long. V was cut by 5 bases and J by 1 base, with 13 bases left in between. Looked up from germline, CDR1 is SGHAT and CDR2 is FQNNGV.

This sequence joins TRBV5-1 and TRBJ2-7; TRBD1 aligns across 12 bases. The germline CDR1 and CDR2 sequences are SGHRS and YFSETQ. Trimming cost V 2 bases and J 7 bases; bases outside gene matches: 10. The CDR3 spans 16 residues. CDR3 bases: TGCGCCAGCAGCTTTCTACCGGGACAGGGGGCTTGGGAGCAGTACTTC. Its protein is CASSFLPGQGAWEQYF.

The gene calls are TRBV15 and TRBJ1-6; weak D call: TRBD1 (6 bases). The CDR3 is 17 residues long. V was trimmed by 0 bases and J by 2 bases, leaving 11 bases between them. Germline values: CDR1 LNHNV, CDR2 YYDKDF (reference sequence). The CDR3 region has the DNA TGTGCCACCAGCAGAGATTCGGGGGGCACCTATAATTCACCCCTCCACTTT. It translates to CATSRDSGGTYNSPLHF.

This clonotype was observed a handful of times. This chain links TRBV7-2 with TRBJ2-5, with 7 bases lining up with TRBD1. This CDR3 is built from 15 residues. After removal of 1 base from V and 0 bases from J, the junction contained 2 bases not matched to a gene. Germline-derived CDR1 and CDR2 are SGHTA and FQGNSA. This chain's CDR3 is CASSLDRGYQETQYF. CDR3 DNA sequence: TGTGCCAGCAGCTTAGACAGGGGCTACCAAGAGACCCAGTACTTC.

This clonotype was observed at least ten times. The chain has TRBV20-1 and TRBJ2-7, with D tentatively TRBD2 (5 bases). The length of the CDR3 is 17 residues. The germline V gene has CDR1 DFQATT and CDR2 SNEGSKA (reference sequence). Deletions cut 0 bases from V and 1 base from J, with 19 bases between. The CDR3 DNA reads as TGCAGTGCTAGAGATAGGGAAGTGGCGGGTCGGTCCTACGAGCAGTACTTC. Residues: CSARDREVAGRSYEQYF.

In its sample, this clonotype was seen a few times. J is TRBJ2-2 and V is TRBV5-1; TRBD2 matches at 7 bases. Germline CDR1 is SGHRS and CDR2 is YFSETQ. This CDR3 is built from 16 residues. Unmatched junction bases numbered 6, after V lost 0 bases and J lost 4 bases. This CDR3 reads CASSLEAGPTTGELFF. The DNA of the CDR3 is TGCGCCAGCAGCTTGGAAGCGGGACCCACCACCGGGGAGCTGTTTTTT.

This clonotype was counted ten times or more. This chain links TRBV12-3 or TRBV12-4 with TRBJ2-2; D possibly uses TRBD1 or TRBD2 (5 bases each). V was shortened by 8 bases and J by 1 base, with 11 bases between the two germline ends. This CDR3 is built from 14 residues. CDR3 DNA: TGTGCCAGCCTCGGGACGGTGAACACCGGGGAGCTGTTTTTT. As protein: CASLGTVNTGELFF.

This clonotype appeared a few times. This chain connects TRBV5-1 to TRBJ1-2; D unresolved. CDR3 length equals 14 residues. Germline V lookup: CDR1 SGHRS, CDR2 YFSETQ. V lost 0 bases and J 0 bases, leaving 6 bases between the germline ends. The CDR3 region has the DNA TGCGCCAGCAGCTTGGACATTGCTAACTATGGCTACACCTTC. Protein sequence: CASSLDIANYGYTF.

The chain is built from TRBV27 and TRBJ2-5; D possibly uses TRBD1 or TRBD2 (5 bases each). The V end was cut by 8 bases, the J end by 7 bases, with 8 bases between. The germline gives CDR1 MNHEY, CDR2 SMNVEV (reference sequence). The CDR3 consists of 10 residues. CDR3 sequence (DNA): TGTGCCAGCGGGACCGCGACCCAGTACTTC. Protein: CASGTATQYF.

This chain connects TRBV28 to TRBJ1-4; D possibly corresponds to TRBD1 (5 bases). V was shortened by 2 bases and J by 2 bases, with 12 bases between the two germline ends. Germline V gene lookup returns CDR1 MDHEN and CDR2 SYDVKM. This CDR3 is built from 16 residues. The CDR3 nucleotides are TGTGCCAGCAGTTTAGGCAGGGTAAAGACTAATGAAAAACTGTTTTTT. Protein product: CASSLGRVKTNEKLFF.

This clonotype came up many times. The chain has TRBV6-1 and TRBJ1-2; D remains ambiguous. In germline, CDR1 is MNHNS, CDR2 SASEGT. This CDR3 comprises 13 residues. V lost 1 base to trimming and J lost 8 bases, with 11 bases between them. CDR3 in DNA: TGTGCCAGCAGTGAAGTCCAGGCTGAGGGCTACACCTTC. It is translated as CASSEVQAEGYTF.

This clonotype was seen repeatedly, ten times or more. V and J are TRBV28 and TRBJ1-6; D ambiguous. Germline CDR1 and CDR2: MDHEN and SYDVKM. This CDR3 region has 14 residues. Trimming cost V 2 bases and J 8 bases, with 10 bases left between them. Written as DNA, the CDR3 is TGTGCCAGCAGTTTACTAGTAGACGATTCACCCCTCCACTTT. This gives the protein CASSLLVDDSPLHF.

This clonotype was picked up a small number of times. The chain couples TRBV29-1 to TRBJ2-5, with TRBD2 identical over 14 bases. V trimming: 5 bases; J trimming: 5 bases; junction bases outside the gene matches: 4. This CDR3 comprises 14 residues. Per the germline V gene, CDR1 is SQVTM and CDR2 is ANQGSEA. The CDR3 coding sequence is TGCAGCGTTAGACTAGCGGGGGGGCAGGAGACCCAGTACTTC. As protein: CSVRLAGGQETQYF.

This chain connects TRBV2 to TRBJ2-7, with a possible D match to TRBD2 (5 bases). Trimming took 2 bases from V and 3 from J, leaving 17 bases between them. This CDR3 spans 16 amino acids. Per germline, CDR1 SNHLY and CDR2 FYNNEI. The CDR3 region has the DNA TGTGCCAGCAGTGAACTGGTGACTACGGGCCTCTACGAGCAGTACTTC. Translation gives CASSELVTTGLYEQYF.

This clonotype has just a few counts. This chain uses TRBV7-9 with TRBJ2-2, with 10 nucleotides matching TRBD2. This CDR3 has 14 residues. Trimming at V came to 4 bases and at J to 4 bases, leaving 0 bases not matched to a gene. CDR1 is SEHNR and CDR2 is FQNEAQ in the germline V gene (reference sequence). The CDR3 sequence is CASSSSGSTGELFF. Here the CDR3 DNA reads TGTGCCAGCAGCTCTAGCGGGAGCACCGGGGAGCTGTTTTTT.

This clonotype was seen many times. The J gene is TRBJ2-7, the V gene TRBV6-2 or TRBV6-3, with 12 bases aligning to TRBD1. CDR1 is MNHEY and CDR2 is SVGEGT in the germline V gene. The CDR3 totals 17 residues. J was trimmed by 5 bases and V by 0 bases; bases with no gene match: 8. The CDR3 nucleotides are TGTGCCAGCAGTTACTCGTACCCCGGGACAGGGGGCGACGAGCAGTACTTC. Translating gives CASSYSYPGTGGDEQYF.

The gene calls are TRBV6-1 and TRBJ2-7; TRBD2 matches 9 bases. Looked up from germline, CDR1 is MNHNS and CDR2 is SASEGT. The J segment lost 4 bases and the V segment lost 5 bases, leaving 6 bases of the junction unmatched. The CDR3 has 14 residues. CDR3 in DNA: TGTGCCAGCAGTACCGGGACTAGCTTTTACGAGCAGTACTTC. Translated, it gives CASSTGTSFYEQYF.

In this sample, this clonotype turned up a few times. This chain joins TRBV12-3 or TRBV12-4 and TRBJ2-2, with unresolved D. V lost 5 bases and J lost 1, with 11 bases in between. The CDR3 runs 15 residues. CDR3 residues: CASSLSNLNTGELFF. CDR3 nucleotide sequence: TGTGCCAGCAGTCTCTCCAATCTGAACACCGGGGAGCTGTTTTTT.

This clonotype was observed at least ten times. The chain joins TRBV28 to TRBJ2-7; no reliable D call. Germline CDR1 is MDHEN and CDR2 is SYDVKM. With 7 bases removed from V and 1 base from J, the gap between germline ends came to 14 bases. This CDR3 comprises 14 residues. Here the CDR3 DNA reads TGTGCCAGCACCTCGCCGGGCCTTTCCTACGAGCAGTACTTC. It codes for CASTSPGLSYEQYF.

This clonotype was detected a few times. V and J are TRBV20-1 and TRBJ2-7, with D perhaps matching TRBD2 (5 bases). V lost 3 bases and J lost 0, with 12 bases in between. This CDR3 spans 14 amino acids. Germline CDR1 is DFQATT and CDR2 is SNEGSKA (reference sequence). CDR3 sequence: CSASSEAGSYEQYF. DNA for the CDR3: TGCAGTGCTAGTTCGGAGGCGGGCTCCTACGAGCAGTACTTC.

The table lists this clonotype with a few counts. The gene calls are TRBV12-3 or TRBV12-4 and TRBJ1-2; TRBD1 aligns across 9 bases. Losses at the gene ends were 4 bases for V and 5 bases for J; bases not matched to a gene: 11. The CDR3 extends over 16 amino acids. Here the CDR3 DNA reads TGTGCCAGCAGTTCCCGGGACAGGGAACCCAGATATGGCTACACCTTC. Protein product: CASSSRDREPRYGYTF.

This clonotype has a handful of counts. The chain recombines TRBV4-2 with TRBJ2-5; no definite D call. This CDR3 is 15 amino acids long. Trimming left V 1 base short and J 4 bases short, with 13 bases between. The germline CDR1 and CDR2 sequences are LGHNA and YNFKEQ. DNA of the CDR3: TGTGCCAGCAGCCAAGCGGAAGGGTTACTAGAGACCCAGTACTTC. It translates to CASSQAEGLLETQYF.